This TCR beta chain was captured by sequencing in a study of T cell repertoires in cytomegalovirus infection. Using its own MiXCR run on the reads, TCRdb lists one record per CDR3 protein. The sample includes about 770,000 distinct CDR3 sequences, just under 30% of them seen just once. Germline V gene data show CDR1 as MDHEN and CDR2 as SYDVKM. V lost 1 base and J lost 2, with 12 bases in between. CDR3 length: 16 residues. This clonotype was counted a few times. What it binds is not known. The chain couples TRBV28 to TRBJ1-3; no reliable D call. The specimen comprised cultured CD8+ T cells from PBMCs, sampled from culture after CMV antigen stimulation. This sequence originates from a human donor in good health (CMV status not recorded). Some clones in this sample may be carry-over from other donors' samples. Here the CDR3 DNA reads TGTGCCAGCAGTTTATCAGGCACCTACACTGGAAACACCATATATTTT. This translates into CASSLSGTYTGNTIYF.